The sequence of this T cell receptor beta chain was determined in a study of cytomegalovirus exposure and HLA in healthy donors. V gave up 0 bases and J gave up 4 bases, with 6 bases separating them. This CDR3 is 13 amino acids long. Looked up from germline, CDR1 is LNHNV and CDR2 is YYDKDF (reference sequence). Comments on this clone: The antigen is undetermined.

Regarding the study as a whole: In presence/absence analyses, roughly uniform sequencing depth across donors was assumed. Whilst most TCR sequences proved rare, a subset of public TCRs occurred across many donors.

At the time of sampling, donors were nominally healthy, though unrecorded immune exposures were likely. 60 Vbeta and 13 Jbeta primers were used in PCR. Clones were read by immunoSEQ multiplex PCR, and TCRdb kept only the in-frame ones, dropping some. The sample shows about 73,000 clones, 60% to 75% of them seen only once. Sequenced: PBMCs. This sequence was found in a man in his 70s in good health and CMV-seronegative. The V call is TRBV15, the J call TRBJ1-2; possibly TRBD1 for D (5 bases). DNA of the CDR3: TGTGCCACCAGCAGAGAGGGGGGCTATGGCTACACCTTC. This encodes CATSREGGYGYTF.